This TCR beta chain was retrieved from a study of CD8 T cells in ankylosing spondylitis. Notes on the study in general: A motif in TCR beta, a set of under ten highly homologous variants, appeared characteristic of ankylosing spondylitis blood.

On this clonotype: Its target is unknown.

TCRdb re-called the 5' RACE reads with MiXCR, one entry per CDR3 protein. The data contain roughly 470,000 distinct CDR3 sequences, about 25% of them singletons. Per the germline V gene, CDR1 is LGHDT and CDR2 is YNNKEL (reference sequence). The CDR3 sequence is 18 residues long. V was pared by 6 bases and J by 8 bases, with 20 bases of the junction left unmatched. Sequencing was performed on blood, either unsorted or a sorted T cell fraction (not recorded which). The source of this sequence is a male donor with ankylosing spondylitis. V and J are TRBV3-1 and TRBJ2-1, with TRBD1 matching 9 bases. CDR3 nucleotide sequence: TGTGCCAGCAGTCGAGTTAGGAGAGGGGGACAGGGAGTCCATGAGCAGTTCTTC. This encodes CASSRVRRGGQGVHEQFF.